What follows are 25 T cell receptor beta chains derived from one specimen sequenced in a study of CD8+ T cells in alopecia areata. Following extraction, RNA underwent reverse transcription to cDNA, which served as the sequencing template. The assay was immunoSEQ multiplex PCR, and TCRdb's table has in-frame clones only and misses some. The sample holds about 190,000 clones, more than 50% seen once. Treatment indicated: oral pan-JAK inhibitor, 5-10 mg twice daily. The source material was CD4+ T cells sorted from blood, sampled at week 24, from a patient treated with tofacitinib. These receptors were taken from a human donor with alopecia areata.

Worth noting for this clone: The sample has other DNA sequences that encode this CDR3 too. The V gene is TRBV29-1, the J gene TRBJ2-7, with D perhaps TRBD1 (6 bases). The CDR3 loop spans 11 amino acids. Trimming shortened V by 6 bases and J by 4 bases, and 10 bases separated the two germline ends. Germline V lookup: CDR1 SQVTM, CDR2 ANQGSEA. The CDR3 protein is CSVRDTYEQYF. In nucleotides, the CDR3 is TGCAGCGTCCGGGACACTTACGAGCAGTACTTC.

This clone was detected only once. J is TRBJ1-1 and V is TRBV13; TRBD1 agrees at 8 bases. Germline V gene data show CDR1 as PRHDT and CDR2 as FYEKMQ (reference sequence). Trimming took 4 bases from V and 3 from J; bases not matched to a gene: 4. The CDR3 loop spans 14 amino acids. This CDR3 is CASSSRTGHTEAFF. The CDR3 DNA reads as TGTGCCAGCAGCTCAAGGACAGGGCACACTGAAGCTTTCTTT.

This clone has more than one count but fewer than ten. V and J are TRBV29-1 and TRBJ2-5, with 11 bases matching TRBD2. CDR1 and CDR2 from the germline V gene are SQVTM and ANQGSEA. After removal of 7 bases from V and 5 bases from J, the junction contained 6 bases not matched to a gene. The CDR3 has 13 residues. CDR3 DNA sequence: TGCAGCGCATCTAGCGGGGGGAGGGAGACCCAGTACTTC. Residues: CSASSGGRETQYF.

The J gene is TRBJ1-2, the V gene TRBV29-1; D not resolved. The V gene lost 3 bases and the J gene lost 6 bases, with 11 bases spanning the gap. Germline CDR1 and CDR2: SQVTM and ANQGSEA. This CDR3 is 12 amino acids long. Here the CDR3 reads CSVEKPGDGYTF. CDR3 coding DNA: TGCAGCGTTGAGAAGCCCGGAGATGGCTACACCTTC.

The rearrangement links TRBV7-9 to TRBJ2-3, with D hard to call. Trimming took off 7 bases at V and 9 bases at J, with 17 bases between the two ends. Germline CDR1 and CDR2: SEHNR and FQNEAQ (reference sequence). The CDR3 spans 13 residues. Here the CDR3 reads CASKLEWVATQYF. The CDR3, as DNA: TGTGCCAGCAAATTAGAGTGGGTGGCCACGCAGTATTTT.

CDR3 amino acids: CASRLGGQETQYF. CDR3 sequence (DNA): TGTGCCAGCAGGCTGGGGGGACAAGAGACCCAGTACTTC. This chain uses TRBV27 with TRBJ2-5, with D perhaps matching TRBD2 (6 bases). V lost 6 bases and J 2 bases, leaving 10 bases between the germline ends. There are 13 residues in the CDR3. Germline lookup yields CDR1 MNHEY and CDR2 SMNVEV (reference sequence).

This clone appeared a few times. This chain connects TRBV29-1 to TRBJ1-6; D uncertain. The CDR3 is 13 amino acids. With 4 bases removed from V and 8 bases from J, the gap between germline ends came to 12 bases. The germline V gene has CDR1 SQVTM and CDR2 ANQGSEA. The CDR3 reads CSVASTTDSPLHF. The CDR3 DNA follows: TGCAGCGTTGCGTCGACCACGGATTCACCCCTCCACTTT.

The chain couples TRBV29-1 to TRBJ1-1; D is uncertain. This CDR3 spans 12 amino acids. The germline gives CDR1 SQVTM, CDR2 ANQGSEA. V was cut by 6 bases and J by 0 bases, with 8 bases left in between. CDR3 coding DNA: TGCAGCGTCGGGGTGATGAACACTGAAGCTTTCTTT. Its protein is CSVGVMNTEAFF.

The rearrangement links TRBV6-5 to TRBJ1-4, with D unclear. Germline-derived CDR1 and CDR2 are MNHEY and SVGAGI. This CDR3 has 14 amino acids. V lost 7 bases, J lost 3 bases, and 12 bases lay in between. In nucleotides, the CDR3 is TGTGCCAGCACCCCAAATGGCCCTAATGAAAAACTGTTTTTT. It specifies CASTPNGPNEKLFF.

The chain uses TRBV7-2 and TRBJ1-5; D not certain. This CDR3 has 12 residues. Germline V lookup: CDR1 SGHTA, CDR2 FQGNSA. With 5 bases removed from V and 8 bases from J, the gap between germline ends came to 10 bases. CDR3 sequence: CASSLPTKPQHF. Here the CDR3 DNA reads TGTGCCAGCAGCCTACCCACTAAGCCCCAGCATTTT.

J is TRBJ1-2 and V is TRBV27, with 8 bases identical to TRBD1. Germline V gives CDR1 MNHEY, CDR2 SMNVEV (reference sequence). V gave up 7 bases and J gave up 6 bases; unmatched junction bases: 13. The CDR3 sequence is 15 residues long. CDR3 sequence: CASKGTGQVVDGYTF. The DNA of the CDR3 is TGTGCCAGCAAGGGGACGGGACAGGTAGTAGATGGCTACACCTTC.

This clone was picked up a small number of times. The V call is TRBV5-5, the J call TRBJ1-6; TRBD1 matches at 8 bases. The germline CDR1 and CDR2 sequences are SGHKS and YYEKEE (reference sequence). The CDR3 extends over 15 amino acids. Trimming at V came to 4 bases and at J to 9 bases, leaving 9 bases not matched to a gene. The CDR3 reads CASSARQGTSSPLHF. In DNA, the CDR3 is TGTGCCAGCAGCGCCCGACAGGGGACAAGTTCACCCCTCCACTTT.

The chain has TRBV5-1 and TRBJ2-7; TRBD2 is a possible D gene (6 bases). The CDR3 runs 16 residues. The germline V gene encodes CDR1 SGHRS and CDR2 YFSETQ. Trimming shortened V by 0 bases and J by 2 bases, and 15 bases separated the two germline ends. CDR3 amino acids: CASSLGGGTVAYEQYF. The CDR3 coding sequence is TGCGCCAGCAGCTTGGGGGGCGGGACTGTAGCCTACGAGCAGTACTTC.

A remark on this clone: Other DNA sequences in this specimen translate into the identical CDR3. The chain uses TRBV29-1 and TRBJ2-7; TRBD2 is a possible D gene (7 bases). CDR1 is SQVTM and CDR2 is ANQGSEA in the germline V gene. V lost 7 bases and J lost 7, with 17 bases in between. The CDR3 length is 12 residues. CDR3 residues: CSGGEQGGEQYF. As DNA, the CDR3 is TGCAGCGGCGGGGAACAGGGAGGGGAGCAGTACTTC.

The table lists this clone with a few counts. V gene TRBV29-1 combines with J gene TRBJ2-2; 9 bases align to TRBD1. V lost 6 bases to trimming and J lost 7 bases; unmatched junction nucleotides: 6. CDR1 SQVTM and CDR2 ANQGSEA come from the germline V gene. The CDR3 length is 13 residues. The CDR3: CSVGQGVGGELFF. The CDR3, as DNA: TGCAGCGTGGGACAGGGCGTGGGCGGGGAGCTGTTTTTT.

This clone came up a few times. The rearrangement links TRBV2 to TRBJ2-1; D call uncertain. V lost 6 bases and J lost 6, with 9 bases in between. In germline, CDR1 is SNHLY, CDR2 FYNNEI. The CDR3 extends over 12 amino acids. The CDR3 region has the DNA TGTGCCAGCAGGTTACTGAGCAATGAGCAGTTCTTC. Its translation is CASRLLSNEQFF.

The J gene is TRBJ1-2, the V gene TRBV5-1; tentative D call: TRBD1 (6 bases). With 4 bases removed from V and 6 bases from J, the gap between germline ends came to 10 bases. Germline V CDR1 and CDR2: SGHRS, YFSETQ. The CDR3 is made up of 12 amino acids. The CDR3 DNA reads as TGCGCCAGCAGCGAATCAGGGGATGGCTACACCTTC. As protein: CASSESGDGYTF. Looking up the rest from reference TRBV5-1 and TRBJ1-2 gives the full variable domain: KAGVTQTPRYLIKTRGQQVTLSCSPISGHRSVSWYQQTPGQGLQFLFEYFSETQRNKGNFPGRFSGRQFSNSRSEMNVSTLELGDSALYLCASSESGDGYTFGSGTRLTVV.

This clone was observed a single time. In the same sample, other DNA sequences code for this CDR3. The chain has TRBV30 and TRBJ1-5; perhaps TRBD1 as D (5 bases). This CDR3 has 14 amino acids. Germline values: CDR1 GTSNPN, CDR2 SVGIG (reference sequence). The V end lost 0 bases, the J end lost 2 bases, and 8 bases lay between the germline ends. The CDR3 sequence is CAWSVGGGNQPQHF. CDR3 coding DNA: TGTGCCTGGAGTGTCGGGGGGGGCAATCAGCCCCAGCATTTT.

The CDR3 loop is CASSPAQGTHSPLHF. The CDR3 DNA reads as TGTGCCAGCAGCCCGGCACAGGGGACTCATTCACCCCTCCACTTT. V gene TRBV27 combines with J gene TRBJ1-6; 7 bases are shared with TRBD1. This CDR3 has 15 residues. V lost 6 bases, J lost 8 bases, and 10 bases stayed unmatched. Germline CDR1 MNHEY, CDR2 SMNVEV (reference sequence).

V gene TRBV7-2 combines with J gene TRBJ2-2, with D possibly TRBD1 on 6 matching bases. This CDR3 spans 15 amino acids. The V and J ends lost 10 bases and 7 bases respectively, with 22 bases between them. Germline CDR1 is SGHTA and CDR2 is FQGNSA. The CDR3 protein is CATTAGVLWGGELFF. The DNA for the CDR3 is TGTGCCACTACGGCAGGGGTCCTTTGGGGCGGGGAGCTGTTTTTT.

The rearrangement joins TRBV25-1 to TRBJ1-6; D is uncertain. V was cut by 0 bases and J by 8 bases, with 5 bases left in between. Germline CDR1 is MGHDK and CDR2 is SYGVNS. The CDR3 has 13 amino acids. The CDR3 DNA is TGTGCCAGCAGTGAATATGGATATTCACCCCTCCACTTT. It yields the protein CASSEYGYSPLHF.

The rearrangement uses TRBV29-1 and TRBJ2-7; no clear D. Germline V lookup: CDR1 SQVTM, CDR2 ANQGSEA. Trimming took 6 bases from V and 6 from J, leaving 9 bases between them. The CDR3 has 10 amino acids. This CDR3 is CSVGIGEQYF. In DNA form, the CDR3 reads TGCAGCGTGGGCATAGGCGAGCAGTACTTC.

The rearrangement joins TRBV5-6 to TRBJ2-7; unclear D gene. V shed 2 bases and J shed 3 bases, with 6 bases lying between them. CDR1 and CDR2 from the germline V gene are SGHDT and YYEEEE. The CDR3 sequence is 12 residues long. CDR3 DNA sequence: TGTGCCAGCAGCTTCCAGGACTACGAGCAGTACTTC. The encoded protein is CASSFQDYEQYF.

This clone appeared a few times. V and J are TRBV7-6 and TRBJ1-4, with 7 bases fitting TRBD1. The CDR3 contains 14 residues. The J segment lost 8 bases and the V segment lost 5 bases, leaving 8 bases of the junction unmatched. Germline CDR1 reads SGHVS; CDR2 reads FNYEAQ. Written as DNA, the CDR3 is TGTGCCAGCAGCGCCACAGGGGAGGGCGAAAAACTGTTTTTT. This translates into CASSATGEGEKLFF. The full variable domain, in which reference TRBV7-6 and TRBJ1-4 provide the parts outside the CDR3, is GAGVSQSPRYKVTKRGQDVALRCDPISGHVSLYWYRQALGQGPEFLTYFNYEAQQDKSGLPNDRFSAERPEGSISTLTIQRTEQRDSAMYRCASSATGEGEKLFFGSGTQLSVL.

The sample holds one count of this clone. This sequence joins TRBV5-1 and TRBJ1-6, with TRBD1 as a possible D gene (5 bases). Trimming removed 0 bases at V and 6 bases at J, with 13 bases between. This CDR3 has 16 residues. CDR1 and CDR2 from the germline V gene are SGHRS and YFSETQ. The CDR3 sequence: CASSLDGRVSNSPLHF. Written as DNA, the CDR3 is TGCGCCAGCAGCTTGGATGGCAGGGTGTCTAATTCACCCCTCCACTTT.